This T cell receptor (beta chain) was identified during a study of Graves' ophthalmopathy and Graves' hyperthyroidism. The ends were cut back, 8 bases at V and 5 bases at J, with 22 bases in the middle. Germline CDR1 reads SGHRS; CDR2 reads YFSETQ. The length of the CDR3 is 15 residues. RNA transcripts were the template, and TCR beta CDR3 regions were amplified from them. Amplification began with first-round RT-PCR using HTBI primers, then second-round multiplex PCR was performed. TCRdb reanalysed the multiplex PCR reads using MiXCR and keeps one entry per CDR3 protein. The sample has about 550,000 distinct CDR3 sequences, less than 45% seen once. This clonotype was observed many times.

Sequences were obtained from peripheral blood or thyroid tissue (not recorded which). The V call is TRBV5-1, the J call TRBJ2-5; no clear D gene. This TCR was recovered from an adult man with Graves' hyperthyroidism. The CDR3 sequence: CASYNPGPIAETQYF. The CDR3 nucleotides are TGCGCCAGTTACAATCCCGGTCCAATTGCGGAGACCCAGTACTTC.